One TCR beta chain is described in this entry. Its antigen is not known. Researchers ran the PCR with 60 Vbeta and 13 Jbeta primers. Clones were read by immunoSEQ multiplex PCR, and TCRdb kept only the in-frame ones, dropping some. The table lists 100,000 to 150,000 clones, around 80% of them singletons. This sample is part of a study of cytomegalovirus exposure and HLA in healthy donors. These donors counted as nominally healthy when sampled, but unrecorded immune exposures were likely. General study results and limits: In vitro experiments confirmed that a few CMV-associated chains were specific for CMV antigens.

V gave up 3 bases and J gave up 4 bases; unmatched junction bases: 10. Germline V gives CDR1 SGHTA, CDR2 FQGNSA. The CDR3 runs to 17 residues. The sequencing sample was made of PBMCs. The sequence was obtained from a woman aged 60 to 75 in good health and CMV-seropositive. This chain connects TRBV7-2 to TRBJ1-3; the match to TRBD1 covers 9 bases. The CDR3 protein is CASSFRYRGPVGNTIYF. CDR3 nucleotides: TGTGCCAGCAGCTTTCGTTACAGGGGGCCCGTCGGAAACACCATATATTTT.